This T cell receptor (beta chain) was documented in a study of T cell repertoires in cytomegalovirus infection. MiXCR was run by TCRdb on the reads, yielding one entry per CDR3 protein. The sample holds some 150,000 distinct CDR3 sequences, roughly a quarter seen once. Unmatched junction bases numbered 13, after V lost 4 bases and J lost 6 bases. This CDR3 comprises 18 residues. CDR1 and CDR2 (germline): SNHLY, FYNNEI. This clonotype was obtained from a human donor in good health (CMV status not recorded). Some clones in this sample may be carry-over from other donors' samples. The chain recombines TRBV2 with TRBJ2-1; 12 bases fit TRBD2. The sequenced material came from PBMCs. This chain's CDR3 is CASSGRALAGGSSNEQFF. In nucleotides, the CDR3 is TGTGCCAGCAGTGGAAGGGCCCTAGCGGGGGGGTCTTCCAATGAGCAGTTCTTC.